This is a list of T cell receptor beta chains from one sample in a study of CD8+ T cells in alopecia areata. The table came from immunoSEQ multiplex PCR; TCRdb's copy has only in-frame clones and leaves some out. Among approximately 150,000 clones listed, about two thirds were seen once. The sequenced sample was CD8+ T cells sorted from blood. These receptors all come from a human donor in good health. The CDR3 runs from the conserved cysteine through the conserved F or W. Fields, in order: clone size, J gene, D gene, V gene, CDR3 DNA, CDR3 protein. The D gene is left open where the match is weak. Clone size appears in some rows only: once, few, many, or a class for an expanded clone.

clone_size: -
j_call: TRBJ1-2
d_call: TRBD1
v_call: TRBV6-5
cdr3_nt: TGTGCCAGCAGTCACCGGGACAGGGGAGACTATGGCTACACCTTC
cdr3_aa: CASSHRDRGDYGYTF

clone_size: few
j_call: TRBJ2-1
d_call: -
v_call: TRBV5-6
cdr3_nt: TGTGCCAGCAGCTCCTCGATAGGCTACAATGAGCAGTTCTTC
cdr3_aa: CASSSSIGYNEQFF

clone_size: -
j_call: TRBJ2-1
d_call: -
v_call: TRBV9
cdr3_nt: TGTGCCAGCAGCGTGACGTGGGGCTCCTACAATGAGCAGTTCTTC
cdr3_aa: CASSVTWGSYNEQFF

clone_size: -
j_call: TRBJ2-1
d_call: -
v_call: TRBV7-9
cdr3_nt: TGTGCCAGCAGCTTAGTCCATGAGCAGTTCTTC
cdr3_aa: CASSLVHEQFF

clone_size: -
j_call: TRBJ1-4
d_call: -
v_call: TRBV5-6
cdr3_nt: TGTGCCAGCAGCTTGGCCAGCGGAGAAGAAAAACTGTTTTTT
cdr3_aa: CASSLASGEEKLFF

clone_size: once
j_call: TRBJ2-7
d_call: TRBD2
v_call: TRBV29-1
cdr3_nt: TGCAGCGTTGACGGTCTAGCGGAACCCTACGAGCAGTACTTC
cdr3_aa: CSVDGLAEPYEQYF

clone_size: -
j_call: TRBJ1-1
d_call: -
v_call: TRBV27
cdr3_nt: TGTGCCAGCAGTTTGGGACAGAACACTGAAGCTTTCTTT
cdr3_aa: CASSLGQNTEAFF

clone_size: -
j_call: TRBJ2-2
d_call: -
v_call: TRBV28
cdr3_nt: TGTGCCAGCAGTTGGCCCCTCACCGGGGAGCTGTTTTTT
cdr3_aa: CASSWPLTGELFF

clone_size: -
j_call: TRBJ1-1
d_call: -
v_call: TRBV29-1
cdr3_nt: TGCAGCGTTGAGGTCCGGGGGAGAAGGCAAAACACTGAAGCTTTCTTT
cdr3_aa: CSVEVRGRRQNTEAFF

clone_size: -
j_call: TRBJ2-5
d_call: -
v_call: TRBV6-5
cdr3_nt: TGTGCCAGCAGTTACTCAGGGAAGGCCCAGTACTTC
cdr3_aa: CASSYSGKAQYF

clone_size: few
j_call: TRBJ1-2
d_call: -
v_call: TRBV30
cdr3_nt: TGTGCCTGGAGTGTACGAGGACGGAAGGTCACCCACTATGGCTACACCTTC
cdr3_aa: CAWSVRGRKVTHYGYTF

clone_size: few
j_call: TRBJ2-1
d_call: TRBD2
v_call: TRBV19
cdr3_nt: TGTGCCAGTAGTATAAGAGCGGGAGGAGGCAATGAGCAGTTCTTC
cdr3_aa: CASSIRAGGGNEQFF

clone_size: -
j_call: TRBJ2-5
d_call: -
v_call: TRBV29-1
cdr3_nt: TGCAGCGTTGTCCAGATCCCAGGGTTTTACCAAGAGACCCAGTACTTC
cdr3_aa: CSVVQIPGFYQETQYF

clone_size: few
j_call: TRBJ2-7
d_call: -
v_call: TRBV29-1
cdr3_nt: TGCAGCGTCCTCACTAGCCTTTCCTACGAGCAGTACTTC
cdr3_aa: CSVLTSLSYEQYF

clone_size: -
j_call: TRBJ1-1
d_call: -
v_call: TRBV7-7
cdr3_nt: TGTGCCAGCAGCCCTTGGGGCGGGGCTTTCTTT
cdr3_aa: CASSPWGGAFF

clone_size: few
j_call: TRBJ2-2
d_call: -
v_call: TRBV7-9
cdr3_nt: TGTGCCAGCACCCCTTATAACACCGGGGAGCTGTTTTTT
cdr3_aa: CASTPYNTGELFF

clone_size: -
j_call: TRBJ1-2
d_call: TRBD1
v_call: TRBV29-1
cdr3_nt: TGCAGCGTTGAACTACGGGACAGGGTAGCCTTC
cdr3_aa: CSVELRDRVAF

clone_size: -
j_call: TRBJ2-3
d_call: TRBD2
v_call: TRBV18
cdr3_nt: TGTGCCAGCTCACCACCCGGGACTACACATCCAGATACGCAGTATTTT
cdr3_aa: CASSPPGTTHPDTQYF

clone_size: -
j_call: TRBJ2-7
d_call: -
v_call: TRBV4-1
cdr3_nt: TGCGCCAGCAGTCCATCTGACAGGTCCTCCTACGAGCAGTACTTC
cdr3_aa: CASSPSDRSSYEQYF

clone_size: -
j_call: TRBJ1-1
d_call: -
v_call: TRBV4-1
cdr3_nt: TGCGCCAGCAGCCCTCGGATAGGGAGCATGAACACTGAAGCTTTCTTT
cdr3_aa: CASSPRIGSMNTEAFF

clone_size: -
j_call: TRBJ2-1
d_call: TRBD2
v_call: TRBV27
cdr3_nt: TGTGCCAGCAGTTTATTACCGGGACTAGACCACAATGAGCAGTTCTTC
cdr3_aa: CASSLLPGLDHNEQFF

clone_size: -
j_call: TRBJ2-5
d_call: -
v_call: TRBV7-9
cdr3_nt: TGTGCCAGCAGCCCACAAAGGACAGAAGAGACCCAGTACTTC
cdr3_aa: CASSPQRTEETQYF

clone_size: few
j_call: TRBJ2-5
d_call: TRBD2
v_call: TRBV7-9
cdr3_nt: TGTGCCAGCAGGCGGGGGACCTGGGGGACCCAGTACTTC
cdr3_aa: CASRRGTWGTQYF

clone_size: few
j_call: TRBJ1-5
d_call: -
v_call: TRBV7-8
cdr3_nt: TGTGCCAGCAGCCTACCGGGCGGCAATCAGCCCCAGCATTTT
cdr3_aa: CASSLPGGNQPQHF

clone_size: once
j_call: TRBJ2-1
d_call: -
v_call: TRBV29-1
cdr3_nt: TGCAGCGTTTACCCCAGGGACAATGAGCAGTTCTTC
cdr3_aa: CSVYPRDNEQFF

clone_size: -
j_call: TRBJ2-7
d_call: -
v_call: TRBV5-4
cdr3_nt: TGTGCCAGCAGCCTCAGCTCCTACGAGCAGTACTTC
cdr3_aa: CASSLSSYEQYF

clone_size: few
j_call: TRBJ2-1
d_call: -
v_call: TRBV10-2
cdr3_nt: TGCGCCAGCATGGCAGGAGAAACCCGCAATGAGCAGTTCTTC
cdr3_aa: CASMAGETRNEQFF

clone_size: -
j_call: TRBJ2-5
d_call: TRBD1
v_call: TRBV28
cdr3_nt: TGTGCCAGCAGCCTTGGGACAGGCCTAGAGACCCAGTACTTC
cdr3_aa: CASSLGTGLETQYF

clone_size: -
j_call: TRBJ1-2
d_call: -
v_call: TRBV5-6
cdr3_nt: TGTGCCAGCAGCTTGACCGCGAGCTATGGCTACACCTTC
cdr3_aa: CASSLTASYGYTF

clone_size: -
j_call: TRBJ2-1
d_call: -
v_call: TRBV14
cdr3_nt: TGTGCCAGCAGAAAGTGGGAGAGCTCCTACAATGAGCAGTTCTTC
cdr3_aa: CASRKWESSYNEQFF

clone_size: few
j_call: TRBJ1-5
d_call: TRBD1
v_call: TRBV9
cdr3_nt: TGTGCCAGCAGCCCCGGGACAGGGGGCAATCAGCCCCAGCATTTT
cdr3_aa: CASSPGTGGNQPQHF

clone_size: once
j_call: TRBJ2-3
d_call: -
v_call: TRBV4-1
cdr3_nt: TGCGCCAGCAGCCAAGAACCAGCGGTTAGCACAGATACGCAGTATTTT
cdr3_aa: CASSQEPAVSTDTQYF

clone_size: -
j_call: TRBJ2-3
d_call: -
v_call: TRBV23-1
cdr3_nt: TGCGCCAGCAGTCAATTATGGCGGGGACCTCCAAATACGCAGTATTTT
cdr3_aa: CASSQLWRGPPNTQYF

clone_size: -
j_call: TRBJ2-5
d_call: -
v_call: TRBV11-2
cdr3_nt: TGTGCCAGCAGCTTAGTGGGGACCCAGTACTTC
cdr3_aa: CASSLVGTQYF

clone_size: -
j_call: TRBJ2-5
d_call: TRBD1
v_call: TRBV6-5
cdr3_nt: TGTGCCAGCAGTTACCGTAGGACAGGGGTTGGAGAGACCCAGTACTTC
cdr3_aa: CASSYRRTGVGETQYF

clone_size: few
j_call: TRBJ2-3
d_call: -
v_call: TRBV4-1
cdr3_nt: TGCGCCAGCAGCCAAGGAGAAACTTATACGCAGTATTTT
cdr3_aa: CASSQGETYTQYF

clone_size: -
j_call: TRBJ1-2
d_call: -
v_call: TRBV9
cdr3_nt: TGTGCCAGCAGCGTCACGGGGGGGAGCACGGATGGCTACACCTTC
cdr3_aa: CASSVTGGSTDGYTF

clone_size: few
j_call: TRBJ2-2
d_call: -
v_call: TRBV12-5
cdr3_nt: TGTGCTAGCCTGGATCGGAACACCGGGGAGCTGTTTTTT
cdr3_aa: CASLDRNTGELFF

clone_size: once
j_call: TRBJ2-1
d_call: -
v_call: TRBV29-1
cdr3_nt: TGCAGCGTTGAAGGCCTGGACCCCGGGCAGTTCTTC
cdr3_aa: CSVEGLDPGQFF

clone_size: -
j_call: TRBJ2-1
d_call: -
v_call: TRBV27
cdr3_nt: TGTGCCAGCAGTTCCCCGGGTCCCTACAATGAGCAGTTCTTC
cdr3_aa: CASSSPGPYNEQFF

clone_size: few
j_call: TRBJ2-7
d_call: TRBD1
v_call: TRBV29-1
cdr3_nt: TGCAGCGCAGCCCTAGGGGACAGGGGTACCAACGAGCAGTACTTC
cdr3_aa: CSAALGDRGTNEQYF

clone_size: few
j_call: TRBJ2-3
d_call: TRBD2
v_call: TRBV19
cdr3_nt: TGTGCCAGTAGTATTTCCGGGACTAGCGGTGATACGCAGTATTTT
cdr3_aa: CASSISGTSGDTQYF